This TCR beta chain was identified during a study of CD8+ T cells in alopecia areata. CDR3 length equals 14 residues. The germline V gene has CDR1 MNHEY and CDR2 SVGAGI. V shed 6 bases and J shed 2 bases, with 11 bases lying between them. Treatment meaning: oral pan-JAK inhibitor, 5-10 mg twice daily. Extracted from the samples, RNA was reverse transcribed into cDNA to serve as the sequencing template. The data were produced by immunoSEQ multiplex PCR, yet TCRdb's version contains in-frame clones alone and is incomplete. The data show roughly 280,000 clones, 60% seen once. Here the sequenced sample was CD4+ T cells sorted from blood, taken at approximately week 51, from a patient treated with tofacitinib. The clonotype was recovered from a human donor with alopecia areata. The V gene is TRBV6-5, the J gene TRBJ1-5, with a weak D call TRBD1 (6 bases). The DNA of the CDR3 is TGTGCCAGCAGCCAGGGGTTGGGCAATCAGCCCCAGCATTTT. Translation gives CASSQGLGNQPQHF.